This T cell receptor (beta chain) was obtained from a study of blood T cell repertoires in COVID-19. The CDR3 covers 16 residues. Germline V gene sequence: CDR1 SGHVS, CDR2 FQNEAQ. V was clipped by 2 bases and J by 4 bases; unmatched bases: 5. This clone has just a few counts. This table comes from immunoSEQ multiplex PCR, and its TCRdb copy is limited to in-frame clones, with some not included. Of 85,000 to 100,000 clones in the sample, under 90% were seen once. Sequencing used peripheral blood. This TCR came from a human donor in a cohort sampled during active COVID-19. V gene TRBV7-8 combines with J gene TRBJ2-1; the match to TRBD2 covers 10 bases. CDR3 protein: CASSLKLAGNYNEQFF. The CDR3 DNA reads TGTGCCAGCAGCTTAAAACTAGCGGGGAATTACAATGAGCAGTTCTTC.